This is a list of T cell receptor beta chains from one sample in a study of blood T cell repertoires in COVID-19. Assay: immunoSEQ multiplex PCR; the TCRdb copy retains only in-frame clones and omits some. The sample holds under 200,000 clones, about four fifths seen once. Sequenced input: peripheral blood. The receptors originated from a woman aged 55-75 years with COVID-19, enrolled during active disease. Both conserved end residues are trimmed from each CDR3.

TRBV7-3	TRBJ2-7	ASSASSGATYEQY
TRBV7-8	TRBJ1-6	ASSAGGSESPLH
TRBV2	TRBJ1-6	ASSKGGQGGSPLH
TRBV7-7	TRBJ2-5	ASSPKNGRASGETQY
TRBV7-6	TRBJ1-2	ASSLGTGGLGYT
TRBV9	TRBJ2-1	ASSVVGWDRGWKGEQF
TRBV6-5	TRBJ1-2	ASSSPDSLYGYT
TRBV7-2	TRBJ2-7	ASSPGNRFLRGEQY
TRBV4-1	TRBJ2-2	ASSQVVGQGATTGELF
TRBV6-5	TRBJ2-5	ASRKTGGGWETQY
TRBV7-2	TRBJ2-3	ASSLLGGGLTDTQY
TRBV4-3	TRBJ2-7	ASSQDLVGVSEQY
TRBV19	TRBJ2-5	ASSRQLQETQY
TRBV5-1	TRBJ2-3	ASSLERPRDTQY
TRBV5-1	TRBJ1-1	ASSLVGQNTEAF
TRBV28	TRBJ2-7	ASSFSDPPYEQY
TRBV19	TRBJ1-1	ASSMTRGAQGRTEAF
TRBV5-1	TRBJ2-3	ASSLAGAGTDTQY
TRBV4-1	TRBJ1-3	ASSPDSHSGNTIY
TRBV6-5	TRBJ1-5	ASRETLAGQPQH
TRBV19	TRBJ2-2	ATGGGAGSPGELF
TRBV7-9	TRBJ2-1	ASKPSRYNEQF
TRBV6-6	TRBJ1-4	ASSYSSVATNEKLF
TRBV12-2	TRBJ1-2	ASRSRRDGYT
TRBV11-3	TRBJ2-5	ASSLVAGARETQY
TRBV5-1	TRBJ2-2	ASSLRPRGVGNTGELF
TRBV19	TRBJ1-5	ASSMEKYGNQPQH
TRBV4-1	TRBJ2-3	ASSQVPGTSMGGDTQY
TRBV5-1	TRBJ2-1	ASSSGLAGGTGYNEQF
TRBV5-4	TRBJ2-6	ASTQGQTGANVLT
TRBV9	TRBJ2-2	ASSVAPQGYLTGELF
TRBV28	TRBJ2-3	ASSQPGQGSQY
TRBV27	TRBJ2-7	ASTQTGEAEQY
TRBV19	TRBJ1-4	ASSMQGPNEKLF
TRBV6-5	TRBJ1-4	ASSYAGTAMKNLF
TRBV15	TRBJ1-3	ATSRDLFSGNTIY